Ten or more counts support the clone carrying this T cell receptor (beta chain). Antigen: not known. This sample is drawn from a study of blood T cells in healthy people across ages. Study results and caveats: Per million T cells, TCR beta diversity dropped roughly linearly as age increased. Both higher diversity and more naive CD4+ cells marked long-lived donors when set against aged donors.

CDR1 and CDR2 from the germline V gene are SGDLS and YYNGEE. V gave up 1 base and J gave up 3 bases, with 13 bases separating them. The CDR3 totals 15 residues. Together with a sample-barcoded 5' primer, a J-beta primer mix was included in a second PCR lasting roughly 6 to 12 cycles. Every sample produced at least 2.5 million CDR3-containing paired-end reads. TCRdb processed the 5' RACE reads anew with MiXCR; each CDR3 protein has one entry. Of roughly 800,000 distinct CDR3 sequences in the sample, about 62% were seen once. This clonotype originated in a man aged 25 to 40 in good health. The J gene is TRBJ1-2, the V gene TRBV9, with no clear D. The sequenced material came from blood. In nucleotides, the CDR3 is TGTGCCAGCAGCGTACGGTCTCGGGCCGACTATGGCTACACCTTC. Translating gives CASSVRSRADYGYTF. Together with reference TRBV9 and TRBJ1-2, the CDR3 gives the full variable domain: DSGVTQTPKHLITATGQRVTLRCSPRSGDLSVYWYQQSLDQGLQFLIQYYNGEERAKGNILERFSAQQFPDLHSELNLSSLELGDSALYFCASSVRSRADYGYTFGSGTRLTVV.